This entry lists 30 T cell receptor beta chains sequenced from one sample in a study of vaccination effects on CD4 cells after COVID-19. The antigens these receptors bind are not known. Assay used: immunoSEQ multiplex PCR; TCRdb lists only in-frame clones, some missing. Altogether tens of thousands of clones are present, roughly four fifths being singletons, with the ten largest covering roughly 2.3%. On roughly day 9 of culture, CD4+ T cells were separated out. The vaccine given was either BNT162b2 or mRNA-1273, in two doses. This specimen consisted of CD4+ T cells from PBMCs cultured without peptide, obtained after COVID-19 vaccination. Every receptor here comes from a human donor who received a COVID-19 vaccine.

Only a few counts were recorded for this clone. The chain uses TRBV6-2 or TRBV6-3 and TRBJ1-6; D is unclear. The length of the CDR3 is 11 residues. Per germline, CDR1 MNHEY and CDR2 SVGEGT. The V end lost 5 bases, the J end lost 5 bases, and 1 base lay between the germline ends. The CDR3 nucleotides read TGTGCCAGCAGTAATAATTCACCCCTCCACTTT. This translates into CASSNNSPLHF.

The genes are TRBV6-1 and TRBJ2-3, with 13 bases aligning to TRBD2. Germline V gene sequence: CDR1 MNHNS, CDR2 SASEGT. J gave up 2 bases and V 1 base, and 6 bases lay outside the gene matches. This CDR3 is 18 amino acids long. The CDR3 nucleotides read TGTGCCAGCAGTGAAGTCCCGGGACTAGCGGGGCCCACAGATACGCAGTATTTT. It is translated as CASSEVPGLAGPTDTQYF.

V and J are TRBV6-5 and TRBJ1-6; no clear D gene. The germline CDR1 and CDR2 sequences are MNHEY and SVGAGI. The ends were cut back, 8 bases at V and 11 bases at J, with 16 bases in the middle. The CDR3 length is 13 residues. CDR3 DNA sequence: TGTGCCAGCGCACCTCCGGGTCTTCCACCCCTCCACTTT. Its translation is CASAPPGLPPLHF.

The chain combines TRBV10-3 with TRBJ2-5; D not resolved. The germline V gene encodes CDR1 ENHRY and CDR2 SYGVKD. Trimming left V 3 bases short and J 1 base short, with 12 bases between. This CDR3 has 15 residues. The CDR3 nucleotides read TGTGCCATCAGTGACCCGAAGGGTGGCCAAGAGACCCAGTACTTC. Translated, it gives CAISDPKGGQETQYF.

This chain uses TRBV18 with TRBJ2-5; a possible D gene is TRBD1 (6 bases). The CDR3 length is 14 residues. The V gene lost 3 bases and the J gene lost 4 bases, with 12 bases spanning the gap. Germline V gives CDR1 KGHSH, CDR2 LQKENI. This CDR3 is CASSPQGQRETQYF. Here the CDR3 DNA reads TGTGCCAGCTCACCCCAGGGGCAGAGAGAGACCCAGTACTTC.

This chain uses TRBV24-1 with TRBJ1-4, with TRBD1 matching over 9 bases. Germline trimming cut 4 bases from V and 4 bases from J; bases unmatched to any gene: 3. This CDR3 comprises 15 residues. From germline, CDR1 is KGHDR and CDR2 SFDVKD. The CDR3 protein is CATSDPGQGNEKLFF. The DNA for the CDR3 is TGTGCCACCAGTGACCCGGGACAGGGTAATGAAAAACTGTTTTTT.

The J gene is TRBJ1-2, the V gene TRBV7-9, with TRBD1 as a possible D gene (5 bases). V was clipped by 1 base and J by 10 bases, with 10 bases between them. Germline V gene data show CDR1 as SEHNR and CDR2 as FQNEAQ (reference sequence). The CDR3 consists of 12 residues. The CDR3 nucleotides are TGTGCCAGCAGCTTAGACTCGGGGGACTACACCTTC. Protein: CASSLDSGDYTF.

This sequence joins TRBV2 and TRBJ2-3; no clear D gene. Trimming left V 4 bases short and J 2 bases short, with 7 bases between. The CDR3 sequence is 13 residues long. Germline lookup yields CDR1 SNHLY and CDR2 FYNNEI. The CDR3 sequence: CASSARPTDTQYF. The CDR3 nucleotides read TGTGCCAGCAGTGCAAGGCCCACAGATACGCAGTATTTT.

The chain links TRBV4-2 to TRBJ1-3; D uncertain. The CDR3 has 14 residues. Trimming left V 4 bases short and J 4 bases short, with 11 bases between. Germline-derived CDR1 and CDR2 are LGHNA and YNFKEQ. The CDR3 DNA sequence: TGTGCCAGCAGCCCGAATTTACAGGGAAACACCATATATTTT. Its translation: CASSPNLQGNTIYF.

V gene TRBV18 combines with J gene TRBJ2-2; D may be TRBD1 (5 bases). The germline gives CDR1 KGHSH, CDR2 LQKENI. The CDR3 runs to 19 residues. The V end was cut by 6 bases, the J end by 2 bases, with 25 bases between. The CDR3 nucleotides read TGTGCCAGCTCGCCCAGCAGGGTGAAACTTACCCCTAACACCGGGGAGCTGTTTTTT. The encoded protein is CASSPSRVKLTPNTGELFF. The full variable domain, completed using reference TRBV18 and TRBJ2-2, is NAGVMQNPRHLVRRRGQEARLRCSPMKGHSHVYWYRQLPEEGLKFMVYLQKENIIDESGMPKERFSAEFPKEGPSILRIQQVVRGDSAAYFCASSPSRVKLTPNTGELFFGEGSRLTVL.

In this sample, this clone turned up a few times. This chain uses TRBV19 with TRBJ1-6, with unresolved D. CDR1 and CDR2 (germline): LNHDA, SQIVND (reference sequence). The V end lost 0 bases, the J end lost 0 bases, and 6 bases lay between the germline ends. This CDR3 is 16 amino acids long. The CDR3 sequence is CASSIEGSSYNSPLHF. CDR3 DNA sequence: TGTGCCAGTAGTATAGAGGGGAGCTCCTATAATTCACCCCTCCACTTT. Full variable domain (remainder filled in from reference TRBV19 and TRBJ1-6): DGGITQSPKYLFRKEGQNVTLSCEQNLNHDAMYWYRQDPGQGLRLIYYSQIVNDFQKGDIAEGYSVSREKKESFPLTVTSAQKNPTAFYLCASSIEGSSYNSPLHFGNGTRLTVT.

This rearrangement joins TRBV19 to TRBJ1-3, with D maybe TRBD1 (6 bases). This CDR3 has 15 residues. The V end was cut by 4 bases, the J end by 3 bases, with 13 bases between. Germline assignment: CDR1 LNHDA and CDR2 SQIVND (reference sequence). DNA of the CDR3: TGTGCCAGTAGTACCTCGGACAGATATGGAAACACCATATATTTT. Translating it yields CASSTSDRYGNTIYF.

V and J are TRBV14 and TRBJ1-1; D may be TRBD1 (6 bases). The germline V and J ends were trimmed by 3 bases and 4 bases, with 9 bases remaining between them. This CDR3 has 13 amino acids. Per germline, CDR1 SGHDN and CDR2 FVKESK. CDR3 in amino acids: CASSHRGLTEAFF. The CDR3 DNA follows: TGTGCCAGCAGCCACAGGGGACTCACTGAAGCTTTCTTT.

CDR3 region: CASYGQGDGYTF. The DNA for the CDR3 is TGTGCCAGCTACGGGCAGGGGGATGGCTACACCTTC. This chain uses TRBV6-5 with TRBJ1-2; TRBD1 agrees at 7 bases. Germline CDR1 and CDR2: MNHEY and SVGAGI. CDR3 size: 12 residues. The trim removed 8 bases at V and 6 bases at J, leaving 6 bases unmatched.

The chain recombines TRBV5-1 with TRBJ2-3; perhaps TRBD2 as D (5 bases). The CDR3 contains 14 residues. The V gene's germline CDR1 is SGHRS and CDR2 YFSETQ. V was shortened by 4 bases and J by 1 base, with 10 bases between the two germline ends. CDR3 residues: CASSPGLGTDTQYF. The CDR3 DNA reads TGCGCCAGCAGCCCGGGGTTGGGCACAGATACGCAGTATTTT.

The gene calls are TRBV19 and TRBJ1-1; TRBD1 matches 9 bases. This CDR3 spans 14 amino acids. Germline CDR1 and CDR2: LNHDA and SQIVND (reference sequence). Losses at the gene ends were 5 bases for V and 3 bases for J; bases not matched to a gene: 4. DNA for the CDR3: TGTGCCAGTAGTCGGGACAGGGACTACACTGAAGCTTTCTTT. Its translation: CASSRDRDYTEAFF.

The chain recombines TRBV11-2 with TRBJ2-5, with TRBD1 identical over 11 bases. The germline gives CDR1 SGHAT, CDR2 FQNNGV. J was trimmed by 4 bases and V by 1 base; bases with no gene match: 8. The CDR3 sequence is 17 residues long. The CDR3 region is CASSLGGQGAGRETQYF. CDR3 nucleotide sequence: TGTGCCAGCAGCTTAGGCGGACAGGGGGCAGGGAGAGAGACCCAGTACTTC.

The chain combines TRBV18 with TRBJ1-1; D not resolved. Germline CDR1 KGHSH, CDR2 LQKENI. CDR3 length: 13 amino acids. Trimming cost V 5 bases and J 8 bases, with 15 bases left between them. CDR3 loop: CASSSNGRGEAFF. As DNA, the CDR3 is TGTGCCAGCTCATCAAACGGGCGGGGAGAAGCTTTCTTT.

The V gene is TRBV30, the J gene TRBJ2-3; 8 nucleotides agree with TRBD2. CDR1 is GTSNPN and CDR2 is SVGIG in the germline V gene (reference sequence). The CDR3 totals 14 residues. Trimming cost V 6 bases and J 3 bases; bases outside gene matches: 8. Written as DNA, the CDR3 is TGTGCCTGTAGGTCAGCGGGGGTGACAGATACGCAGTATTTT. It codes for CACRSAGVTDTQYF.

In its sample, this clone was seen a few times. The rearrangement joins TRBV25-1 to TRBJ1-2; D call uncertain. Germline CDR1 is MGHDK and CDR2 is SYGVNS. Trimming pared 6 bases from V and 4 bases from J, leaving 12 bases between. This CDR3 comprises 13 residues. CDR3 sequence reads: CASSPAGGYGYTF. CDR3 sequence (DNA): TGTGCCAGCAGCCCCGCAGGCGGCTATGGCTACACCTTC.

This CDR3 reads CASRRPGLEAFF. CDR3 sequence (DNA): TGTGCCAGCAGGAGACCGGGGCTTGAAGCTTTCTTT. The rearrangement uses TRBV11-2 and TRBJ1-1, with D possibly being TRBD1 (5 bases). This CDR3 contains 12 residues. Trimming removed 6 bases at V and 7 bases at J, with 12 bases between. Germline V gives CDR1 SGHAT, CDR2 FQNNGV.

The chain links TRBV24-1 to TRBJ1-5; D is undetermined. The ends were cut back, 4 bases at V and 1 base at J, with 13 bases in the middle. The CDR3 totals 16 residues. Looked up from germline, CDR1 is KGHDR and CDR2 is SFDVKD. The CDR3 reads CATSEGGKGSNQPQHF. The CDR3 DNA reads TGTGCCACCAGTGAAGGAGGGAAGGGAAGCAATCAGCCCCAGCATTTT.

This chain joins TRBV14 and TRBJ1-1; D is possibly TRBD1 (5 bases). Germline CDR1 is SGHDN and CDR2 is FVKESK. The V and J ends lost 1 base and 1 base respectively, with 7 bases between them. The CDR3 has 14 residues. CDR3: CASSQVTGNTEAFF. CDR3 nucleotides: TGTGCCAGCAGCCAAGTTACAGGGAACACTGAAGCTTTCTTT.

This clone was seen a handful of times. This rearrangement joins TRBV5-1 to TRBJ2-2, with D perhaps matching TRBD1 or TRBD2 (5 bases each). The germline CDR1 and CDR2 sequences are SGHRS and YFSETQ. This CDR3 contains 12 residues. Deletions cut 4 bases from V and 7 bases from J, with 8 bases between. CDR3 in amino acids: CASSEGFGELFF. CDR3 DNA sequence: TGCGCCAGCAGCGAGGGGTTCGGGGAGCTGTTTTTT.

The chain joins TRBV15 to TRBJ1-1; TRBD1 matches 8 bases. V was clipped by 8 bases and J by 2 bases; unmatched bases: 4. Looked up from germline, CDR1 is LNHNV and CDR2 is YYDKDF (reference sequence). This CDR3 is 13 amino acids long. CDR3 nucleotides: TGTGCCACCCGGGACAGGATCAACACTGAAGCTTTCTTT. Its translation: CATRDRINTEAFF. Full variable domain (rest looked up from reference TRBV15 and TRBJ1-1): DAMVIQNPRYQVTQFGKPVTLSCSQTLNHNVMYWYQQKSSQAPKLLFHYYDKDFNNEADTPDNFQSRRPNTSFCFLDIRSPGLGDTAMYLCATRDRINTEAFFGQGTRLTVV.

The chain combines TRBV28 with TRBJ1-2; maybe TRBD1 (6 bases). V lost 6 bases to trimming and J lost 7 bases, with 12 bases between them. Germline CDR1 and CDR2: MDHEN and SYDVKM. This CDR3 has 12 amino acids. The CDR3 sequence: CASSLPGVGYTF. Here the CDR3 DNA reads TGTGCCAGCAGCCTCCCAGGGGTTGGCTACACCTTC.

The J gene is TRBJ1-5, the V gene TRBV7-8; 8 bases are a match to TRBD1. This CDR3 contains 17 residues. After removal of 6 bases from V and 0 bases from J, the junction contained 10 bases not matched to a gene. CDR1 and CDR2 from the germline V gene are SGHVS and FQNEAQ. CDR3 protein: CASRLADRENSNQPQHF. As DNA, the CDR3 is TGTGCCAGCAGACTCGCGGACAGGGAAAATAGCAATCAGCCCCAGCATTTT.

The rearrangement joins TRBV3-1 (or the pseudogene TRBV3-2) to TRBJ2-1, with TRBD2 matching over 11 bases. The CDR3 runs to 15 residues. Looked up from germline, CDR1 is LGHDT and CDR2 is YNNKEL (reference sequence). V shed 1 base, J shed 6 bases, and the junction held 2 bases outside the gene matches. The CDR3 nucleotides are TGTGCCAGCAGCCAAGTACTAGCGGGGGCCAATGAGCAGTTCTTC. Translation gives CASSQVLAGANEQFF.

The chain recombines TRBV6-1 with TRBJ2-7; possible D gene TRBD1, 6 bases. The CDR3 is 16 amino acids. Germline CDR1 reads MNHNS; CDR2 reads SASEGT. V lost 0 bases and J 2 bases, leaving 14 bases between the germline ends. In nucleotides, the CDR3 is TGTGCCAGCAGTGAAGCGGGCAGGGGCCTTCCCTACGAGCAGTACGTC. Translating it yields CASSEAGRGLPYEQYV.

As DNA, the CDR3 is TGCGCCAGCAAGTGGGCAGGGGGCGACAATGAGCAGTTCTTC. It codes for CASKWAGGDNEQFF. J is TRBJ2-1 and V is TRBV10-2; 8 bases match TRBD1. The length of the CDR3 is 14 residues. V lost 7 bases to trimming and J lost 5 bases; unmatched junction nucleotides: 7. Per germline, CDR1 WSHSY and CDR2 SAAADI.